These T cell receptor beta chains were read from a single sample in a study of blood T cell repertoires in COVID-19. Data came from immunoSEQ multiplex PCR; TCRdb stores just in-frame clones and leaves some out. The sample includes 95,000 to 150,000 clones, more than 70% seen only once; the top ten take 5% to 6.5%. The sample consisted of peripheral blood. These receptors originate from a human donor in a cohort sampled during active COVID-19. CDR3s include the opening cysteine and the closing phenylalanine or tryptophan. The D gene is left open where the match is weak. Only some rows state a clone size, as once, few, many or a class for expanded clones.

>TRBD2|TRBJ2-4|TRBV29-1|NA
CSVRSTSGMGSIQYF
TGCAGCGTCCGATCGACTAGCGGGATGGGGAGCATTCAGTACTTC
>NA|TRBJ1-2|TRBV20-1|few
CSASGDGGNYGYTF
TGCAGTGCTAGTGGCGACGGGGGTAACTATGGCTACACCTTC
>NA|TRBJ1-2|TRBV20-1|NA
CSATGLYGYTF
TGCAGTGCTACAGGGCTCTATGGCTACACCTTC
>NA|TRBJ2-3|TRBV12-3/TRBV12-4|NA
CASRGSGTDTQYF
TGTGCCAGCAGGGGGAGCGGCACAGATACGCAGTATTTT
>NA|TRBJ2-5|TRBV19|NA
CASSVDRTETQYF
TGTGCCAGTAGTGTTGACAGGACGGAGACCCAGTACTTC
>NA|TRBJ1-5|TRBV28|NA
CASGAGTINQPQHF
TGTGCCAGCGGAGCGGGGACTATCAATCAGCCCCAGCATTTT
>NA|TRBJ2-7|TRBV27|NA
CASSPPGISYEQYF
TGTGCCAGCAGTCCCCCAGGGATCTCCTACGAGCAGTACTTC
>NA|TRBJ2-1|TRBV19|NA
CASSPRLADSYNEQFF
TGTGCCAGTAGTCCCCGATTAGCGGACTCCTACAATGAGCAGTTCTTC
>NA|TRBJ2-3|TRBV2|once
CASYPGVTDTQYF
TGTGCCAGCTATCCGGGAGTCACAGATACGCAGTATTTT
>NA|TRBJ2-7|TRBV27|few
CALEASSSYEQYF
TGTGCTCTGGAGGCGTCTAGCTCCTACGAGCAGTACTTC
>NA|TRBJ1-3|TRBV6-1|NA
CASSALGLSSGNTIYF
TGTGCCAGCAGTGCCCTGGGACTGAGCTCTGGAAACACCATATATTTT
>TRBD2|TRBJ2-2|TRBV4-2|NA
CASSPNRANGRVYTGELFF
TGTGCCAGCAGCCCTAATCGGGCGAACGGGAGGGTTTATACCGGGGAGCTGTTTTTT
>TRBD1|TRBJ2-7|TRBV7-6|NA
CASSSGTGIYEQYF
TGTGCCAGCAGCTCCGGGACAGGGATTTACGAGCAGTACTTC
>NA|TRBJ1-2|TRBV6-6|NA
CASSYEDYGYTF
TGTGCCAGCAGTTACGAGGACTATGGCTACACCTTC
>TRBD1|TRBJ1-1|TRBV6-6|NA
CASSGTGLVMNTEAFF
TGTGCCAGCAGTGGGACAGGGTTAGTGATGAACACTGAAGCTTTCTTT
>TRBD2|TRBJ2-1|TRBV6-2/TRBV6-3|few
CASSPYTARAARGLAGYNEQFF
TGTGCCAGCAGCCCTTATACTGCGCGTGCCGCCCGAGGACTAGCGGGTTACAATGAGCAGTTCTTC
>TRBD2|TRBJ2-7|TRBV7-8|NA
CASSLWEGSYEQYF
TGTGCCAGCAGCCTCTGGGAGGGTTCATACGAGCAGTACTTC
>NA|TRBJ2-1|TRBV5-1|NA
CASSLGVGLQGERSYNEQFF
TGCGCCAGCAGCTTGGGGGTGGGACTCCAGGGAGAGCGCTCCTACAATGAGCAGTTCTTC
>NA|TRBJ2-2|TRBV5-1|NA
CASSSRVPGELFF
TGCGCCAGCAGCTCCAGGGTCCCCGGGGAGCTGTTTTTT
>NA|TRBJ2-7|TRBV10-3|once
CAISESWTLGEQYF
TGTGCCATCAGTGAGTCGTGGACTCTCGGGGAGCAGTACTTC
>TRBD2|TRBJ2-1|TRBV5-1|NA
CASSSGLAGGDEQFF
TGCGCCAGCAGCTCGGGACTAGCGGGAGGGGATGAGCAGTTCTTC
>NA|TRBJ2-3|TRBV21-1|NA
CASVAGGPSTDTQYF
TGTGCCAGCGTTGCGGGAGGCCCTAGCACAGATACGCAGTATTTT
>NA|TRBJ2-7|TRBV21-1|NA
CASSPGSTRWMGHEQYF
TGTGCCAGCAGCCCCGGATCCACCAGGTGGATGGGGCACGAGCAGTACTTC
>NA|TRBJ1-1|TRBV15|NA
CATSRPAGGTEAFF
TGTGCCACCAGCAGACCCGCCGGGGGCACTGAAGCTTTCTTT
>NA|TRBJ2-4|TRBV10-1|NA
CASSEVRGARDIQYF
TGCGCCAGCAGTGAGGTCAGGGGGGCCCGGGACATTCAGTACTTC
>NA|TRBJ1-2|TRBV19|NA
CASSIEAGPHGYTF
TGTGCCAGTAGTATTGAGGCAGGGCCACATGGCTACACCTTC
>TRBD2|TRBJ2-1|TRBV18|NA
CASTHDTSGKNEQFF
TGTGCCAGCACTCACGACACTAGCGGGAAGAATGAGCAGTTCTTC
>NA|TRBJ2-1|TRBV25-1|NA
CASSDNTSPNEQFF
TGTGCCAGCAGTGATAATACTAGCCCCAATGAGCAGTTCTTC
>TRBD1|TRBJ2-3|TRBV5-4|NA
CASSAKGDRTDTQYF
TGTGCCAGCAGCGCAAAAGGGGACAGGACAGATACGCAGTATTTT
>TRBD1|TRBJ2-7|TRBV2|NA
CASSLFSGTGNF
TGTGCCAGCAGTCTCTTTTCCGGGACAGGTAACTTC
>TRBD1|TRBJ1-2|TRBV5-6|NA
CASRNSYRGKRDGYTF
TGTGCCAGCAGAAATTCATACAGGGGGAAAAGAGATGGCTACACCTTC
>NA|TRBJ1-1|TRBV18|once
CASSPDIRADTEAFF
TGTGCCAGCTCACCGGACATCAGGGCGGACACTGAAGCTTTCTTT
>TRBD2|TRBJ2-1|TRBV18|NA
CASSSGLAAYNEQFF
TGTGCCAGCTCATCCGGACTAGCCGCCTACAATGAGCAGTTCTTC
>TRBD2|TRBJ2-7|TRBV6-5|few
CASRDPSGKREQYF
TGTGCCAGCAGGGATCCTAGCGGGAAGCGCGAGCAGTACTTC
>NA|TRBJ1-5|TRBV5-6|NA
CASSLAGSGQPQHF
TGTGCCAGCAGCTTGGCGGGTAGTGGGCAGCCCCAGCATTTT
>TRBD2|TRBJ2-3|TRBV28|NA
CASSPIGSLAGALRTQYF
TGTGCCAGCAGTCCGATCGGCTCACTAGCGGGAGCCCTCAGGACGCAGTATTTT
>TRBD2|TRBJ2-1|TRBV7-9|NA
CASSLWAPSGSYNEQFF
TGTGCCAGCAGCTTATGGGCCCCTAGCGGATCCTACAATGAGCAGTTCTTC
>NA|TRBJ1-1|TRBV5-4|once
CASSLGQTVNTEAFF
TGTGCCAGCAGCTTGGGCCAGACAGTGAACACTGAAGCTTTCTTT
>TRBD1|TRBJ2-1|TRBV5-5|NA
CASSFWTGSSYNEQFF
TGTGCCAGCAGCTTTTGGACAGGGAGCTCCTACAATGAGCAGTTCTTC
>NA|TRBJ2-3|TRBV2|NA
CASSDVALVGPDTQYF
TGTGCCAGCAGTGATGTGGCGCTGGTGGGCCCAGATACGCAGTATTTT
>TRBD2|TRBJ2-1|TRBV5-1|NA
CASSLVTSGNNEQFF
TGCGCCAGCAGCTTGGTAACTAGCGGAAACAATGAGCAGTTCTTC
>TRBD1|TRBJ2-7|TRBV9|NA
CASSPRTGDPNYEQYF
TGTGCCAGCAGCCCACGGACAGGGGACCCTAACTACGAGCAGTACTTC
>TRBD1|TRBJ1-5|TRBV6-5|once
CASRQTGASNQPQHF
TGTGCCAGCAGGCAGACAGGGGCTAGCAATCAGCCCCAGCATTTT
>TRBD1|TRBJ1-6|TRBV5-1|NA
CASSPRTGAYNSPLHF
TGCGCCAGCAGCCCCCGGACAGGAGCCTATAATTCACCCCTCCACTTT
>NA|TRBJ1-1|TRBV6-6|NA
CASSNTGRGTEAFF
TGTGCCAGCAGTAATACAGGGAGGGGCACTGAAGCTTTCTTT
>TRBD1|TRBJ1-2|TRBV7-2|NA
CASSREGRGDYGYTF
TGTGCCAGCAGCCGTGAGGGCAGGGGGGACTATGGCTACACCTTC
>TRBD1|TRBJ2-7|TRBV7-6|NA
CASSLLYRTGGAKGHEQYF
TGTGCCAGCAGCTTATTGTATCGGACAGGGGGCGCGAAGGGCCACGAGCAGTACTTC
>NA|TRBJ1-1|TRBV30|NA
CAWMYGGFSTEAFF
TGTGCCTGGATGTATGGCGGGTTTAGCACTGAAGCTTTCTTT
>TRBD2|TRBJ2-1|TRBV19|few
CASRGTSGRREQFF
TGTGCCAGTCGCGGGACTAGCGGGAGACGAGAGCAGTTCTTC
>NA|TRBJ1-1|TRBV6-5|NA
CASSAGTRGTEAFF
TGTGCCAGCAGCGCCGGGACACGAGGGACTGAAGCTTTCTTT
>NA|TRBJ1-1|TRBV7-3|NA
CASSSYREKAEAFF
TGTGCCAGCAGCTCTTACAGGGAAAAGGCTGAAGCTTTCTTT
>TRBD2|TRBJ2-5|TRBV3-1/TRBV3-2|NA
CASSRPGTSGPETQYF
TGTGCCAGCAGCCGACCCGGGACTAGCGGCCCCGAGACCCAGTACTTC
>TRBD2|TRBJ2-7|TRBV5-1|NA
CASSPAPTGGGSYEQYF
TGCGCCAGCAGCCCGGCCCCGACAGGCGGGGGGTCCTACGAGCAGTACTTC
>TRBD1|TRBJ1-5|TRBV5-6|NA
CASSRGQSSNQPQHF
TGTGCCAGCAGTCGGGGACAGTCTAGCAATCAGCCCCAGCATTTT
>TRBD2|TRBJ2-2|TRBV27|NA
CASSFPSGSGFTGELFF
TGTGCCAGCAGTTTCCCCAGCGGGAGTGGTTTCACCGGGGAGCTGTTTTTT